A single sample is the source of the 32 T cell receptor beta chains below, sequenced in a study of graft-versus-host responses after intestinal transplantation. Some clones are missing from TCRdb's copy, which holds only in-frame ones; the method was immunoSEQ multiplex PCR. Of some 11,000 clones detected, 65% to 85% appear once; the ten largest clones hold roughly 50%. This material consisted of PBMCs, taken roughly 130 days after transplant. Receptors originate from a human patient who received an intestinal transplant, so some T cells may come from the graft donor.

A note on this clone: This CDR3 is missing its conserved last phenylalanine or tryptophan, likely due to a read error. No DNA is shown, since the ends of the CDR3 on it are uncertain; the CDR3 is the one TCRdb lists. J is TRBJ1-2 and V is TRBV11-3. Germline CDR1 and CDR2: SGHNT and YENEEA. The CDR3 has 14 amino acids, counting both end residues. This CDR3 reads CASSSIRKDLWLHL.

The rearrangement links TRBV2 to TRBJ1-1, with TRBD1 as a possible D gene (6 bases). Germline lookup yields CDR1 SNHLY and CDR2 FYNNEI. The germline V and J ends were trimmed by 2 bases and 1 base, with 14 bases remaining between them. The CDR3 runs 16 residues. The CDR3 reads CASSEYRTAQNTEAFF. As DNA, the CDR3 is TGTGCCAGCAGTGAATACCGGACAGCCCAGAACACTGAAGCTTTCTTT. The full variable domain, its missing parts supplied by reference TRBV2 and TRBJ1-1, is EPEVTQTPSHQVTQMGQEVILRCVPISNHLYFYWYRQILGQKVEFLVSFYNNEISEKSEIFDDQFSVERPDGSNFTLKIRSTKLEDSAMYFCASSEYRTAQNTEAFFGQGTRLTVV.

The chain employs TRBV7-9 and TRBJ1-2; D unclear. V lost 5 bases to trimming and J lost 9 bases, with 10 bases between them. The CDR3 contains 11 residues. Germline V CDR1 and CDR2: SEHNR, FQNEAQ (reference sequence). For the CDR3, the DNA is TGTGCCAGCAGCCTCGAAATTAGCTACACCTTC. Translating it yields CASSLEISYTF.

The sample holds one count of this clone. The rearrangement joins TRBV5-6 to TRBJ1-1; tentative D call: TRBD1 (6 bases). V dropped 1 base and J dropped 8 bases, with 15 bases sitting between them. Germline assignment: CDR1 SGHDT and CDR2 YYEEEE. The CDR3 totals 14 residues. The CDR3 region is CASSLKDRRLEAFF. In DNA, the CDR3 is TGTGCCAGCAGCTTGAAGGACAGAAGGTTAGAAGCTTTCTTT.

This clone was picked up one time. This sequence joins TRBV30 and TRBJ1-4; no reliable D call. Trimming took off 0 bases at V and 5 bases at J, with 7 bases between the two ends. In germline, CDR1 is GTSNPN, CDR2 SVGIG (reference sequence). There are 13 residues in the CDR3. CDR3 amino acids: CAWSVGLNEKLFF. In nucleotides, the CDR3 is TGTGCCTGGAGTGTAGGCTTAAATGAAAAACTGTTTTTT.

This clone was detected only a few times. The rearrangement links TRBV7-6 to TRBJ1-1; weak D call: TRBD1 (6 bases). Germline assignment: CDR1 SGHVS and CDR2 FNYEAQ. The CDR3 is 15 amino acids. V lost 1 base to trimming and J lost 3 bases, with 12 bases between them. The DNA of the CDR3 is TGTGCCAGCAGCTTAGGTGTCGCAGGGGACACTGAAGCTTTCTTT. This sequence encodes CASSLGVAGDTEAFF.

V is TRBV10-3 and J is TRBJ2-7; D gene ambiguous. The CDR3 spans 13 residues. V was cut by 4 bases and J by 1 base, with 8 bases left in between. CDR1 and CDR2 (germline): ENHRY, SYGVKD. The CDR3 nucleotides are TGTGCCATCAGTGCAGCCTGGTCCTACGAGCAGTACTTC. Its protein is CAISAAWSYEQYF.

DNA for the CDR3: TGTGCCAGCAGTGAAATTAGCAGACCATCAGATACGCAGTATTTT. Residues: CASSEISRPSDTQYF. The chain uses TRBV2 and TRBJ2-3; D remains unclear. The CDR3 spans 15 residues. The V end was cut by 2 bases, the J end by 4 bases, with 13 bases between. Germline assignment: CDR1 SNHLY and CDR2 FYNNEI. The whole variable domain, remainder taken from reference TRBV2 and TRBJ2-3, is EPEVTQTPSHQVTQMGQEVILRCVPISNHLYFYWYRQILGQKVEFLVSFYNNEISEKSEIFDDQFSVERPDGSNFTLKIRSTKLEDSAMYFCASSEISRPSDTQYFGPGTRLTVL.

The gene calls are TRBV6-1 and TRBJ2-3; D could derive from TRBD1 or TRBD2 (5 bases each). The germline V gene encodes CDR1 MNHNS and CDR2 SASEGT. The CDR3 covers 13 residues. Trimming took off 8 bases at V and 3 bases at J, with 12 bases between the two ends. CDR3 residues: CASRDGETDTQYF. CDR3 bases: TGTGCCAGCCGGGACGGCGAAACAGATACGCAGTATTTT.

This chain joins TRBV19 and TRBJ2-5; D is perhaps TRBD2 (6 bases). The length of the CDR3 is 13 residues. Germline V gene lookup returns CDR1 LNHDA and CDR2 SQIVND (reference sequence). Trimming left V 5 bases short and J 9 bases short, with 16 bases between. DNA for the CDR3: TGTGCCAGTAGTCCCCGGCCCTGGGGGGCCCAGTACTTC. As protein: CASSPRPWGAQYF.

This clone was counted only a few times. The gene calls are TRBV6-6 and TRBJ2-7; D unresolved. Germline V gene lookup returns CDR1 MNHNY and CDR2 SVGAGI (reference sequence). The CDR3 sequence is 15 residues long. The V and J ends lost 0 bases and 5 bases respectively, with 14 bases between them. The CDR3 DNA follows: TGTGCCAGCAGTTACTCGGAGTCCTCTGGGAACGAGCAGTACTTC. It yields the protein CASSYSESSGNEQYF.

V is TRBV7-9 and J is TRBJ1-5, with TRBD1 matching over 7 bases. The junction had 8 bases not matched to a gene; V was cut back by 5 bases and J by 7 bases. The germline gives CDR1 SEHNR, CDR2 FQNEAQ (reference sequence). The CDR3 runs 14 residues. The CDR3 is CASSVEGAWQPQHF. CDR3 DNA sequence: TGTGCCAGCAGCGTAGAGGGGGCTTGGCAGCCCCAGCATTTT.

The CDR3 coding sequence is TGTGCCAGCAGCCCTAAGGGGGACTCAGCCTACGAGCAGTACTTC. Protein: CASSPKGDSAYEQYF. This sequence joins TRBV7-9 and TRBJ2-7, with D perhaps being TRBD1 or TRBD2 (6 bases each). V lost 5 bases to trimming and J lost 2 bases, with 16 bases between them. There are 15 residues in the CDR3. The germline V gene encodes CDR1 SEHNR and CDR2 FQNEAQ (reference sequence).

The chain couples TRBV5-1 to TRBJ1-2; the D is unclear. V shed 4 bases and J shed 5 bases, with 9 bases lying between them. Germline CDR1 and CDR2: SGHRS and YFSETQ. The CDR3 is 12 amino acids. CDR3 loop: CASSPDLYGYTF. As DNA, the CDR3 is TGCGCCAGCAGCCCGGACCTTTATGGCTACACCTTC.

The chain joins TRBV5-1 to TRBJ1-4; D uncertain. Germline V gives CDR1 SGHRS, CDR2 YFSETQ. This CDR3 is 13 amino acids long. Trimming cost V 4 bases and J 3 bases, with 7 bases left between them. The CDR3 is CASSEPANEKLFF. As DNA, the CDR3 is TGCGCCAGCAGCGAGCCCGCTAATGAAAAACTGTTTTTT.

The genes are TRBV6-5 and TRBJ1-5, with D possibly matching TRBD1 (5 bases). The germline V and J ends were trimmed by 5 bases and 2 bases, with 7 bases remaining between them. The CDR3 consists of 13 residues. The germline CDR1 and CDR2 sequences are MNHEY and SVGAGI. As DNA, the CDR3 is TGTGCCAGCAGTGGAGGGGGCAATCAGCCCCAGCATTTT. Translating it yields CASSGGGNQPQHF.

The table lists this clone with a count of one. This chain links TRBV30 with TRBJ1-1; weak D call: TRBD1 (5 bases). V gave up 4 bases and J gave up 5 bases, with 14 bases separating them. Germline V CDR1 and CDR2: GTSNPN, SVGIG (reference sequence). CDR3 length: 13 amino acids. In nucleotides, the CDR3 is TGTGCCTGGACATATGGAGGGGTAACTGAAGCTTTCTTT. It codes for CAWTYGGVTEAFF.

The V call is TRBV30, the J call TRBJ2-1; 8 nucleotides agree with TRBD2. The CDR3 is 15 amino acids. The junction had 3 bases not matched to a gene; V was cut back by 2 bases and J by 0 bases. Germline-derived CDR1 and CDR2 are GTSNPN and SVGIG (reference sequence). CDR3 sequence reads: CAWSSGTSSYNEQFF. The CDR3 DNA is TGTGCCTGGAGTAGCGGGACTAGCTCCTACAATGAGCAGTTCTTC.

The J gene is TRBJ2-7, the V gene TRBV19; TRBD2 aligns across 13 bases. This CDR3 has 16 amino acids. Germline trimming cut 3 bases from V and 4 bases from J; bases unmatched to any gene: 6. The germline gives CDR1 LNHDA, CDR2 SQIVND (reference sequence). The CDR3 region has the DNA TGTGCCAGTAGTATGGGAGGGACTAGCGGGATATACGAGCAGTACTTC. This sequence encodes CASSMGGTSGIYEQYF.

The V call is TRBV7-9, the J call TRBJ2-3, with 10 bases identical to TRBD2. V lost 3 bases and J lost 4; bases outside the gene matches: 10. This CDR3 has 17 amino acids. Looked up from germline, CDR1 is SEHNR and CDR2 is FQNEAQ (reference sequence). CDR3 protein: CASSFRAGGPVADTQYF. CDR3 DNA sequence: TGTGCCAGCAGCTTTCGAGCGGGAGGGCCAGTAGCAGATACGCAGTATTTT.

The rearrangement uses TRBV5-1 and TRBJ2-3, with D uncertain. CDR1 is SGHRS and CDR2 is YFSETQ in the germline V gene. Trimming pared 0 bases from V and 2 bases from J, leaving 10 bases between. CDR3 length: 15 residues. The CDR3 DNA follows: TGCGCCAGCAGCTTGGGATCGGGCCACACAGATACGCAGTATTTT. Translation: CASSLGSGHTDTQYF.

The rearrangement joins TRBV15 to TRBJ2-7; 8 bases align to TRBD2. The CDR3 is 14 residues long. Germline V gives CDR1 LNHNV, CDR2 YYDKDF (reference sequence). After removal of 3 bases from V and 4 bases from J, the junction contained 5 bases not matched to a gene. CDR3 loop: CATSRARGAYEQYF. The CDR3 DNA reads TGTGCCACCAGCAGGGCGCGGGGGGCTTACGAGCAGTACTTC.

Only one count was recorded for this clone. The CDR3 loop reads CASSPGGVGDQPQHF. CDR3 DNA: TGTGCCAGCAGCCCCGGGGGGGTGGGGGATCAGCCCCAGCATTTT. The J gene is TRBJ1-5, the V gene TRBV11-3; possible D gene TRBD1, 5 bases. V gave up 5 bases and J gave up 5 bases, with 16 bases separating them. The CDR3 is made up of 15 amino acids. Germline V gene lookup returns CDR1 SGHNT and CDR2 YENEEA.

This clone was counted a few times. The J gene is TRBJ2-4, the V gene TRBV30; TRBD1 matches at 9 bases. The CDR3 spans 13 residues. V lost 3 bases and J lost 6; bases outside the gene matches: 3. The germline CDR1 and CDR2 sequences are GTSNPN and SVGIG (reference sequence). DNA for the CDR3: TGTGCCTGGAGCCCGGGACAGGGAAACATTCAGTACTTC. Translating gives CAWSPGQGNIQYF. The whole variable domain, filled in from reference TRBV30 and TRBJ2-4, reads SQTIHQWPATLVQPVGSPLSLECTVEGTSNPNLYWYRQAAGRGLQLLFYSVGIGQISSEVPQNLSASRPQDRQFILSSKKLLLSDSGFYLCAWSPGQGNIQYFGAGTRLSVL.

A note on this clone: The junction departs from germline at one end; a sequencing error may be responsible. This chain uses TRBV25-1 with TRBJ1-1; D gene uncertain. CDR3 length: 14 residues. Per the germline V gene, CDR1 is MGHDK and CDR2 is SYGVNS. The CDR3 loop is CASSDYTLKTEAFF. In DNA form, the CDR3 reads TGTGCCAGCAGTGACTATACTCTGAAGACTGAAGCTTTCTTT.

V gene TRBV21-1 combines with J gene TRBJ1-4. TRBV21-1 is designated a pseudogene. This CDR3 is built from 16 residues. The CDR3 reads CASSPPTGRGNEKLFF. As DNA, the CDR3 is TGTGCCAGCAGCCCCCCGACGGGGAGGGGTAATGAAAAACTGTTTTTT.

The chain is built from TRBV30 and TRBJ2-5; 8 positions agree with TRBD2. Germline lookup yields CDR1 GTSNPN and CDR2 SVGIG (reference sequence). The junction had 7 bases not matched to a gene; V was cut back by 2 bases and J by 11 bases. CDR3 length equals 12 residues. The CDR3 bases are TGTGCCTGGAGTTCGGGGGGGAGGGAGCAGTACTTC. Protein product: CAWSSGGREQYF. Full variable domain (remainder filled in from reference TRBV30 and TRBJ2-5): SQTIHQWPATLVQPVGSPLSLECTVEGTSNPNLYWYRQAAGRGLQLLFYSVGIGQISSEVPQNLSASRPQDRQFILSSKKLLLSDSGFYLCAWSSGGREQYFGPGTRLLVL.

V and J are TRBV28 and TRBJ2-1; weak D call: TRBD2 (6 bases). V was pared by 6 bases and J by 0 bases, with 9 bases between. CDR1 MDHEN and CDR2 SYDVKM come from the germline V gene. The CDR3 covers 14 residues. CDR3 amino acids: CASSQAGSYNEQFF. Written as DNA, the CDR3 is TGTGCCAGCAGCCAAGCGGGCTCCTACAATGAGCAGTTCTTC.

The chain uses TRBV27 and TRBJ1-5, with TRBD1 as a possible D gene (6 bases). The V end was cut by 6 bases, the J end by 5 bases, with 17 bases between. Germline V CDR1 and CDR2: MNHEY, SMNVEV (reference sequence). This CDR3 spans 15 amino acids. The CDR3 protein is CASSRGLGGYQPQHF. The CDR3 DNA reads as TGTGCCAGCAGCCGGGGGCTGGGGGGGTATCAGCCCCAGCATTTT.

The chain joins TRBV6-5 to TRBJ2-3; the D gene is possibly TRBD2 (5 bases). The CDR3 contains 15 residues. Germline V CDR1 and CDR2: MNHEY, SVGAGI. V gave up 0 bases and J gave up 3 bases, with 10 bases separating them. The CDR3 here is CASSYSGERTDTQYF. The CDR3 coding sequence is TGTGCCAGCAGTTACTCGGGAGAGAGGACAGATACGCAGTATTTT.

The V gene is TRBV21-1, the J gene TRBJ1-5. TRBV21-1 is a pseudogene. The CDR3 loop spans 17 amino acids. The chain's CDR3 is CASSKLAGHYSNQPQHF. DNA of the CDR3: TGTGCCAGCAGCAAACTGGCAGGCCACTATAGCAATCAGCCCCAGCATTTT.

This rearrangement joins TRBV29-1 to TRBJ1-5; unclear D gene. Germline CDR1 SQVTM, CDR2 ANQGSEA. The CDR3 is made up of 14 amino acids. Between the trimmed V and J ends, which lost 4 bases and 0 bases, there was a span of 10 bases. For the CDR3, the DNA is TGCAGCGTTGTAGGGCAGGATAGCAATCAGCCCCAGCATTTT. Its protein is CSVVGQDSNQPQHF.